Given below is one T cell receptor beta chain in context. Per the study methods: By means of reference gene primer amplification, nucleated cell counts were estimated. This table comes from immunoSEQ multiplex PCR, and its TCRdb copy is limited to in-frame clones, with some not included. V, J and clone size were drawn from that table, and D and trimming were deduced from the DNA. The data show about 280,000 clones, approximately 85% seen once. The CDR3 has 15 residues. CDR1 and CDR2 from the germline V gene are MNHEY and SMNVEV (reference sequence). Trimming took 0 bases from V and 6 from J; bases not matched to a gene: 3. The data originate from a study of blood T cell repertoires in COVID-19. About the study: Researchers got acute and convalescent COVID-19 samples from the United States, Italy and Spain. The cDNA or gDNA used as material had been derived from T cells, B-cell-depleted T cells, or PBMCs.

Sequenced sample: peripheral blood. This chain connects TRBV27 to TRBJ1-3; 9 positions match TRBD1. The TCR was taken from a young man with active or convalescent COVID-19. The CDR3 loop is CASSLSTGGQNTIYF. CDR3 sequence (DNA): TGTGCCAGCAGTTTATCAACAGGGGGCCAAAACACCATATATTTT.